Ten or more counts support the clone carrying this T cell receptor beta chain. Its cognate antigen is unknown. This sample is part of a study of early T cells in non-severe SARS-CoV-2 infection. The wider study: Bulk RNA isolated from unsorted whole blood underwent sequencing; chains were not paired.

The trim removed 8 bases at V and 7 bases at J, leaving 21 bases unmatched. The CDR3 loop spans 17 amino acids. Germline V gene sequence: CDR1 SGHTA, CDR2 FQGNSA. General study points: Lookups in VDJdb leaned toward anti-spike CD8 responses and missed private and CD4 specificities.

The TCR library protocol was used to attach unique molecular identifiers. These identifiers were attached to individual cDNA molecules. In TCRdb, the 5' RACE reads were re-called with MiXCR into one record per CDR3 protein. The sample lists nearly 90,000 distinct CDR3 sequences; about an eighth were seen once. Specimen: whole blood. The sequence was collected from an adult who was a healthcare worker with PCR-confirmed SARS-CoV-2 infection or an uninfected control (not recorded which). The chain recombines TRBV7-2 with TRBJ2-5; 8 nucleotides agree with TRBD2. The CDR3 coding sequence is TGTGCCAGCCGCGTCCGGGGTTGTTCGGGCGGGAGGTGGACCCAGTACTTC. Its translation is CASRVRGCSGGRWTQYF.